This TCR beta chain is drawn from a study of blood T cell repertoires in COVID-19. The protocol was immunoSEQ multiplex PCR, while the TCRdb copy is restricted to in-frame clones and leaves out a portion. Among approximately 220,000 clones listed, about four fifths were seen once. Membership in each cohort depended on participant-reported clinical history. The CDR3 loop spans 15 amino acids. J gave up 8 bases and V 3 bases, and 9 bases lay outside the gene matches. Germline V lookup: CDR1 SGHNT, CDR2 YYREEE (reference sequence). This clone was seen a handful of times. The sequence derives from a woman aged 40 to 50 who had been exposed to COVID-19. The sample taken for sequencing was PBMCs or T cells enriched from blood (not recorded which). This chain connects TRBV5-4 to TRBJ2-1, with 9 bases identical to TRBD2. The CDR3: CASSSTSGVRDEQFF. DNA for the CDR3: TGTGCCAGCAGCTCGACTAGCGGAGTTAGGGATGAGCAGTTCTTC.